The entry below gives a single T cell receptor beta chain sequence along with its context. As yet, its antigen is unknown. The source of the sample is a study of T cells expressing NK-cell markers. Background on the study: Sorted CD3+CD56+NKG2C+, CD3+CD56+NKG2C- and CD3+CD56-NKG2C+ T cells supplied TCR beta repertoires. Within the sequenced cohort of eight donors, seven exhibited HCMV seropositivity and one was seronegative.

Study results and caveats: It is unclear if expanded NKG2C-expressing clones target HCMV antigens.

TCR beta cDNA was made by 5'RACE template switching with UMIs. From its re-call of the 5' RACE reads, TCRdb lists each CDR3 protein once, without DNA. Here the sample table reports 350,000 to 400,000 distinct CDR3 sequences. The CDR3 sequence is 17 residues long. CDR1 is DFQATT and CDR2 is SNEGSKA in the germline V gene (reference sequence). This chain links TRBV20-1 with TRBJ1-2; TCRdb picks TRBD1, but there is no DNA to check that call. The receptor's source is a woman aged 50 to 60 in good health. Sequencing used blood T cells: a sorted CD56 or NKG2C T cell subset, CD4+ or CD8+ T cells, or bulk PBMC T cells (not recorded which). CDR3 in amino acids: CSATKPGQGARAYGYTF.